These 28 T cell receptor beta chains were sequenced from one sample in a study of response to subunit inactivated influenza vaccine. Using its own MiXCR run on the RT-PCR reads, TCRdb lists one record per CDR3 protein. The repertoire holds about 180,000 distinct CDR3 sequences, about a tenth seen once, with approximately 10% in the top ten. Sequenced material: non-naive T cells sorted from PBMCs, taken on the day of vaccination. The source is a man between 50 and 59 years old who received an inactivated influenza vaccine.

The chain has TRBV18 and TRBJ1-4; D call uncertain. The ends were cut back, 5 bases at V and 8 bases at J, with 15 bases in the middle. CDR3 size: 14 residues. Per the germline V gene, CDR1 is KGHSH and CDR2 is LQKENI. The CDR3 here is CASSSASSGEKLFF. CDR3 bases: TGTGCCAGCTCAAGTGCTTCCTCGGGGGAAAAACTGTTTTTT.

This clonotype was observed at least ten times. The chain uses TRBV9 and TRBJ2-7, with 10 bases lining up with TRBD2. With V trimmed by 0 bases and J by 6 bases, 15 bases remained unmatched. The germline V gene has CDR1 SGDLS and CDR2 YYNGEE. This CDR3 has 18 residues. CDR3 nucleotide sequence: TGTGCCAGCAGCGTAGCAACCCTCGAGCGGGAGGGCCGGTGCGAGCAGTACTTC. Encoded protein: CASSVATLEREGRCEQYF.

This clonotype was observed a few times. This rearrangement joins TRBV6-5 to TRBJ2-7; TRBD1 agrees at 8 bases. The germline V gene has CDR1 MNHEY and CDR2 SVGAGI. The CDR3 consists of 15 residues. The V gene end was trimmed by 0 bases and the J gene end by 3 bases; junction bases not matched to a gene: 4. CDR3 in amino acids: CASSYSAGGNYEQYF. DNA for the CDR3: TGTGCCAGCAGTTACTCGGCAGGGGGCAACTACGAGCAGTACTTC.

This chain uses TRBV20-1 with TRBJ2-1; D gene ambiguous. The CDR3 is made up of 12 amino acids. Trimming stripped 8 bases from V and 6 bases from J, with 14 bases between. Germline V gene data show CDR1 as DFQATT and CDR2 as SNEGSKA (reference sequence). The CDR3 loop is CSTQVYSNEQFF. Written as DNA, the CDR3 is TGCAGTACCCAGGTATATTCCAATGAGCAGTTCTTC.

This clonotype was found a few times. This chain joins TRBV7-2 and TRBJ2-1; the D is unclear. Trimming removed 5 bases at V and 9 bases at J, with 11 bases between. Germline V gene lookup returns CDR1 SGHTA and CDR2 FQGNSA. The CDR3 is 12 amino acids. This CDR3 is CASSGLGSEQFF. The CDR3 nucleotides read TGTGCCAGCAGCGGGCTAGGTAGTGAGCAGTTCTTC.

CDR3 DNA: TGTGCCAGCAGTTACTTTAGCGGGGGCTACACAGATACGCAGTATTTT. Encoded protein: CASSYFSGGYTDTQYF. The V call is TRBV6-5, the J call TRBJ2-3, with TRBD2 matching 9 bases. The CDR3 has 16 amino acids. After removal of 1 base from V and 2 bases from J, the junction contained 4 bases not matched to a gene. Per germline, CDR1 MNHEY and CDR2 SVGAGI.

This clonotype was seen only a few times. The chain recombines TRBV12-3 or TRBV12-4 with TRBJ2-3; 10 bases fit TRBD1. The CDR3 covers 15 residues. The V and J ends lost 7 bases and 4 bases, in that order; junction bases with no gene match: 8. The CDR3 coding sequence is TGTGCCAGCAAAGGACAGGGGGGGAAATCAGATACGCAGTATTTT. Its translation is CASKGQGGKSDTQYF.

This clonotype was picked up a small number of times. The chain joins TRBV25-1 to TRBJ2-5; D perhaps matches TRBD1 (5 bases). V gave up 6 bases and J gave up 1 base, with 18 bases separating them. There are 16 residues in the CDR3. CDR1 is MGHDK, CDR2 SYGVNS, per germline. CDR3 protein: CASRAFGRALQETQYF. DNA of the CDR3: TGTGCCAGCAGGGCCTTCGGCAGGGCTCTCCAAGAGACCCAGTACTTC.

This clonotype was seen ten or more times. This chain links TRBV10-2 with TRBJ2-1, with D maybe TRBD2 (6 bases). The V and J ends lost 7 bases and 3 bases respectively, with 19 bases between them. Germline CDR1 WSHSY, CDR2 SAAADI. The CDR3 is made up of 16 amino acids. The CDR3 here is CASKNLGGEIYNEQFF. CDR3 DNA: TGCGCCAGCAAGAACCTCGGCGGGGAGATCTACAATGAGCAGTTCTTC.

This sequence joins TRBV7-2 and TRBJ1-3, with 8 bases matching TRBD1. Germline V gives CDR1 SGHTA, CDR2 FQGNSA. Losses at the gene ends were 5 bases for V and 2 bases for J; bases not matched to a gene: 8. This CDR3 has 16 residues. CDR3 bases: TGTGCCAGCAGCCTATCTACAGGGGGAGCTGGAAACACCATATATTTT. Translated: CASSLSTGGAGNTIYF.

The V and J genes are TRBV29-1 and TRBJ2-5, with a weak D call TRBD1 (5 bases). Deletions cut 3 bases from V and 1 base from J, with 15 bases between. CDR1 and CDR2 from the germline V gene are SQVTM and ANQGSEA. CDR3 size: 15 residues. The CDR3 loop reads CSVEGGHLLQETQYF. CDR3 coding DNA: TGCAGCGTTGAGGGTGGACACTTACTCCAAGAGACCCAGTACTTC. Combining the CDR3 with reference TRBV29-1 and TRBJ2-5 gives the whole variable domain SAVISQKPSRDICQRGTSLTIQCQVDSQVTMMFWYRQQPGQSLTLIATANQGSEATYESGFVIDKFPISRPNLTFSTLTVSNMSPEDSSIYLCSVEGGHLLQETQYFGPGTRLLVL.

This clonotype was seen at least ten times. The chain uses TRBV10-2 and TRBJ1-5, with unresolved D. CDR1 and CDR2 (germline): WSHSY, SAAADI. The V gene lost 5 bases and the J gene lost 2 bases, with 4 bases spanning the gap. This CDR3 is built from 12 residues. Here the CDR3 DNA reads TGCGCCAGCAGTCCGGGCAATCAGCCCCAGCATTTT. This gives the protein CASSPGNQPQHF.

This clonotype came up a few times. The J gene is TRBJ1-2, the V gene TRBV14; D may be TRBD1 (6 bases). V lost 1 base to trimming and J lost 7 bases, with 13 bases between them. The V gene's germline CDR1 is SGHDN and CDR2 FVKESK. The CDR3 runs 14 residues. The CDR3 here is CASSQVTGQLGYTF. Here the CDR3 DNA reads TGTGCCAGCAGCCAAGTGACTGGACAGCTTGGCTACACCTTC.

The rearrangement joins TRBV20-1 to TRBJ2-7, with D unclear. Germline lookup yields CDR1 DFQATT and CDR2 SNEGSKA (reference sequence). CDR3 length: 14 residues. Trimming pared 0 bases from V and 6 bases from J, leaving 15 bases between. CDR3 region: CSARDLTPGSEQYF. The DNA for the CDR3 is TGCAGTGCTAGAGATTTGACTCCTGGGTCCGAGCAGTACTTC.

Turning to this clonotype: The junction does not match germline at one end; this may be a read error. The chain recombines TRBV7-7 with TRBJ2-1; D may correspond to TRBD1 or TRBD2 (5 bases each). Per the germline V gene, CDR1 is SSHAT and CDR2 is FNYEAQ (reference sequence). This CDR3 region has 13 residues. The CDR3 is CASSLVGGNEQFF. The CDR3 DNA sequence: TGTGCTAGCAGCTTAGTTGGGGGCAATGAGCAGTTCTTC.

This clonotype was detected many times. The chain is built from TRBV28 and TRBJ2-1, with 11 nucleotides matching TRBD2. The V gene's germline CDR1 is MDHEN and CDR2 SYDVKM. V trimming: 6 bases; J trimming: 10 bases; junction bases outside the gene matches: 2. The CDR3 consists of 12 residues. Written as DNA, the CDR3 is TGTGCCAGCAGACTAGCGGGAGCGGAGCAGTTCTTC. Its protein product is CASRLAGAEQFF.

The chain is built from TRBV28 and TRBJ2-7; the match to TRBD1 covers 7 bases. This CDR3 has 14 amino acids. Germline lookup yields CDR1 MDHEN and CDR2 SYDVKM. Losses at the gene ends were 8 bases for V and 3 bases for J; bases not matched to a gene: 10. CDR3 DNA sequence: TGTGCCAGCTGCCCCGGACAGGCTTGCTACGAGCAGTACTTC. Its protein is CASCPGQACYEQYF. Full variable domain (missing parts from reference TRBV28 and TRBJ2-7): DVKVTQSSRYLVKRTGEKVFLECVQDMDHENMFWYRQDPGLGLRLIYFSYDVKMKEKGDIPEGYSVSREKKERFSLILESASTNQTSMYLCASCPGQACYEQYFGPGTRLTVT.

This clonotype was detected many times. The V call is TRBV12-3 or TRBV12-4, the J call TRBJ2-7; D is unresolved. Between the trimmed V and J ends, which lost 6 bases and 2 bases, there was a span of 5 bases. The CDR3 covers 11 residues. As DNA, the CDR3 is TGTGCCAGCAGCTCCACCTACGAGCAGTACTTC. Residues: CASSSTYEQYF.

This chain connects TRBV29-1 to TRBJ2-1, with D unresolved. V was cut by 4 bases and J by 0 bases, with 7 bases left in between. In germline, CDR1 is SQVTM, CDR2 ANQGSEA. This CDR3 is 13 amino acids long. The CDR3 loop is CSVARDSYNEQFF. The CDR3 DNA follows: TGCAGCGTTGCCCGCGACTCCTACAATGAGCAGTTCTTC.

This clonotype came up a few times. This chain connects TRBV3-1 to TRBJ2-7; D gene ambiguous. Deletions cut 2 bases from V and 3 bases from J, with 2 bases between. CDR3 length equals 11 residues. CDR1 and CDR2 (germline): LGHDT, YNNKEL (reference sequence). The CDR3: CASSQFYEQYF. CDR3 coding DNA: TGTGCCAGCAGCCAATTCTACGAGCAGTACTTC.

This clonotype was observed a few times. The CDR3 protein is CASSFDTEAFF. CDR3 in DNA: TGTGCCAGCAGTTTTGACACTGAAGCTTTCTTT. The gene calls are TRBV6-2 or TRBV6-3 and TRBJ1-1, with D unresolved. Per germline, CDR1 MNHEY and CDR2 SVGEGT. Trimming took 4 bases from V and 3 from J, leaving 3 bases between them. This CDR3 contains 11 residues.

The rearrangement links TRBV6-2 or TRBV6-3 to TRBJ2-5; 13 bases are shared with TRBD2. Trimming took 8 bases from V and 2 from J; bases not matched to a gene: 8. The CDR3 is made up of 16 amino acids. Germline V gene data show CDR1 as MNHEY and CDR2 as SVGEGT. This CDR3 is CASRSGLAGRQETQYF. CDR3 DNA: TGTGCCAGCCGCTCGGGACTAGCGGGGCGACAAGAGACCCAGTACTTC.

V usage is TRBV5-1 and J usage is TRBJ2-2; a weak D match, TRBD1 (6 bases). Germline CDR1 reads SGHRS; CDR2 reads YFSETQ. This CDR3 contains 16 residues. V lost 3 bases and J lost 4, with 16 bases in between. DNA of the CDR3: TGCGCCAGCAGCTCTCCAACAGGGATTGGCACCGGGGAGCTGTTTTTT. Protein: CASSSPTGIGTGELFF.

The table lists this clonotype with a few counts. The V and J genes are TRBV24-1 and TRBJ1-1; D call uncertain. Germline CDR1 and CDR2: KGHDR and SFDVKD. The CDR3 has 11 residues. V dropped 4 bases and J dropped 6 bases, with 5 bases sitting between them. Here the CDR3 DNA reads TGTGCCACCAGTGAAGGTTCTGAAGCTTTCTTT. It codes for CATSEGSEAFF.

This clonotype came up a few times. CDR3 residues: CASSRLGQGISQPQHF. The CDR3 DNA reads as TGTGCCAGCAGCCGCCTTGGACAGGGAATAAGCCAGCCCCAGCATTTT. The V gene is TRBV6-2 or TRBV6-3, the J gene TRBJ1-5, with TRBD1 matching 8 bases. Germline values: CDR1 MNHEY, CDR2 SVGEGT. CDR3 length: 16 residues. Trimming took 6 bases from V and 7 from J; bases not matched to a gene: 14.

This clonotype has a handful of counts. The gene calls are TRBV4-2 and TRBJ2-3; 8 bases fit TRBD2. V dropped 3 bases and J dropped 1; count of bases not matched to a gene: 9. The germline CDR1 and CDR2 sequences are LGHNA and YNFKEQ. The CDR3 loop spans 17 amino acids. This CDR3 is CASSHASGRGGTDTQYF. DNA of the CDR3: TGTGCCAGCAGCCATGCCAGCGGGCGGGGGGGCACAGATACGCAGTATTTT.

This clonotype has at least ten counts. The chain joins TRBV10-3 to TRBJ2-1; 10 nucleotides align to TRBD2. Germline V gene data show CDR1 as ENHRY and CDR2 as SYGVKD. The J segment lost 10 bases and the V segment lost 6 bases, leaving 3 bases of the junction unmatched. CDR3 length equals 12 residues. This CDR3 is CAISLAGVEQFF. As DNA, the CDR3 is TGTGCCATCAGCCTAGCGGGAGTCGAGCAGTTCTTC.

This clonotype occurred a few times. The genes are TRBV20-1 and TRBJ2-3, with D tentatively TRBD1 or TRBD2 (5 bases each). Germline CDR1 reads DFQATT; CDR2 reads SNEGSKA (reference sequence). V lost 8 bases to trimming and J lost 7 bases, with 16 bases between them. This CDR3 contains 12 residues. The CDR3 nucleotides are TGCAGTACGGGACGGGATCCCAATACGCAGTATTTT. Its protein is CSTGRDPNTQYF.